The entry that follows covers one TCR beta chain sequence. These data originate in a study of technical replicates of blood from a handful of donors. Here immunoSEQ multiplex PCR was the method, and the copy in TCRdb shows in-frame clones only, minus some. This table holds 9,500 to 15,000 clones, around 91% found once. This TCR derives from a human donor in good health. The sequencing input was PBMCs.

The CDR3 sequence is CASSRTGGRGANVLTF. In DNA form, the CDR3 reads TGTGCCAGCAGTCGAACAGGGGGGCGTGGGGCCAACGTCCTGACTTTC. The chain has TRBV7-9 and TRBJ2-6; the match to TRBD1 covers 8 bases. The germline V gene has CDR1 SEHNR and CDR2 FQNEAQ (reference sequence). J lost 3 bases, V lost 6 bases, and 7 bases had no gene match. This CDR3 region has 16 residues.